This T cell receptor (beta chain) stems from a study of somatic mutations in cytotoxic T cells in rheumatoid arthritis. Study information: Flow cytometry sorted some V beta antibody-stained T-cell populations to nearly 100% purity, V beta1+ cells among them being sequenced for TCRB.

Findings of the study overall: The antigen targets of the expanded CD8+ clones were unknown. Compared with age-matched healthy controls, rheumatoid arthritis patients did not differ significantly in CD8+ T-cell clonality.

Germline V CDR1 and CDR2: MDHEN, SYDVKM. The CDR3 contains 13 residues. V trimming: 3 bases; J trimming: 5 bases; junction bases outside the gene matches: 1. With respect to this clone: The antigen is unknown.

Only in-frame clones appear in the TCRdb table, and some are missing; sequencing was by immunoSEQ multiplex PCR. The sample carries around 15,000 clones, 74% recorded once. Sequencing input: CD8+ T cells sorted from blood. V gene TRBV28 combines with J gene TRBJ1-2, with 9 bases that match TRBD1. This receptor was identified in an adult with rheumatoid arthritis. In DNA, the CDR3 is TGTGCCAGCAGTTTCGGACAGGGGTATGGCTACACCTTC. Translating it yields CASSFGQGYGYTF.